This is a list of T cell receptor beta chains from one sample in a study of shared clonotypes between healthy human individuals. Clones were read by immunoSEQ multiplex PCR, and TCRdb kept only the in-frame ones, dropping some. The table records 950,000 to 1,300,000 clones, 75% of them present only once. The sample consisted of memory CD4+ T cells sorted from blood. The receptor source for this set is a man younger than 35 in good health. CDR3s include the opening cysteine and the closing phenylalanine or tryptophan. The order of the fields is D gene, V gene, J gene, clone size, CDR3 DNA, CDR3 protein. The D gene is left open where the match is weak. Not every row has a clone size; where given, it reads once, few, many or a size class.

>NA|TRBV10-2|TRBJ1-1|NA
TGCGCCAGCAGAGGGGGACCCAACACTGAAGCTTTCTTT
CASRGGPNTEAFF
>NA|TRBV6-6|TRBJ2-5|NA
TGTGCCAGCAGTCCTCCGGGATTCCCGGCGGAGACCCAGTACTTC
CASSPPGFPAETQYF
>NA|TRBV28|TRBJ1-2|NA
TGTGCCAGCAGTCCGGGGGGACAAGTTAACTATGGCTACACCTTC
CASSPGGQVNYGYTF
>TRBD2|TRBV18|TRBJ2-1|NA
TGTGCCAGCTCACCAGAAGTAGCGGGAGCCCCAACTGAGCAGTTCTTC
CASSPEVAGAPTEQFF
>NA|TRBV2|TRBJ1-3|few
TGTGCCAGCAGTGATACAGGGAGCTCTGGAAACACCATATATTTT
CASSDTGSSGNTIYF
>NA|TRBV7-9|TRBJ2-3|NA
TGTGCCAGCAGCTTAAGAGTTGGAGCCACAGATACGCAGTATTTT
CASSLRVGATDTQYF
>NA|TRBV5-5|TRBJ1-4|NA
TGTGCCAGCAGCTTTATAGGGCAAACTAATGAAAAACTGTTTTTT
CASSFIGQTNEKLFF
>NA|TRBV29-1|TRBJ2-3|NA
TGCAGCGGACTGAGGGGGGATACGCAGTATTTT
CSGLRGDTQYF
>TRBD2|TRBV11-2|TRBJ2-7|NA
TGTGCCAGCAGCTTAAGCGGGGCGGCCTACGAGCAGTACTTC
CASSLSGAAYEQYF
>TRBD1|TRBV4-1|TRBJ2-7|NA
TGCGCCAGCAGCCAAATAGGACAGGGGGCGCGGATCGAGCAGTACTTC
CASSQIGQGARIEQYF
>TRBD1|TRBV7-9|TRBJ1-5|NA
TGTGCCAGCAGCTTAGCGGACAGGGGCAATCAGCCCCAGCATTTT
CASSLADRGNQPQHF
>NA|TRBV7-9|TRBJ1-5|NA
TGTGCCAGCAGCTTAAAAGGGAGCGGCAATCAGCCCCAGCATTTT
CASSLKGSGNQPQHF
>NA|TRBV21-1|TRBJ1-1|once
TGTGCCAGCAGACCGGGACAGCTGAACACTGAAGCTTTCTTT
CASRPGQLNTEAFF
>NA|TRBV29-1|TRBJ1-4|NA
TGCAGCGTTGGCAGGGTTGGCGAAAAACTGTTTTTT
CSVGRVGEKLFF
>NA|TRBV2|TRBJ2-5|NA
TGTGCCAGCAGGATAAAGGAAATCACCGGGCCTCGAGAGGGGACCCAGTACTTC
CASRIKEITGPREGTQYF
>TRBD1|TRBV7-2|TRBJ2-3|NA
TGTGCCAGCAGCCAATGGACAGGGGGCTCAGATACGCAGTATTTT
CASSQWTGGSDTQYF
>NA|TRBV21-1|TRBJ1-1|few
TGTGCCAGCAGCAAAGATGCCAGGACAAAAATGAACACTGAAGCTTTCTTT
CASSKDARTKMNTEAFF
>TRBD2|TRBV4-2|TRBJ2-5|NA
TGTGCCAGCAGTCCGGGACTAGCAGGCCAAGAGACCCAGTACTTC
CASSPGLAGQETQYF
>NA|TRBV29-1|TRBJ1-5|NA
TGCAGCGTTGAAGAACATAACGATCAGCCCCAGCATTTT
CSVEEHNDQPQHF
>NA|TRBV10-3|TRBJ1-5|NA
TGTGCCACCGCTCCGGACGGATACAATCAGCCCCAGCATTTT
CATAPDGYNQPQHF
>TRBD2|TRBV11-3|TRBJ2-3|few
TGTGCCAGCAGCCGTGGGACTAGCGGGGGTTTCCTCCCAGATACGCAGTATTTT
CASSRGTSGGFLPDTQYF
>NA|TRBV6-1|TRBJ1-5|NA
TGTGCCAGCGAATCGGACAGTAGCAATCAGCCCCAGCATTTT
CASESDSSNQPQHF
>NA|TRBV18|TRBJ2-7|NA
TGTGCCAGCTCACCACCAAACAGCGACGAGCAGTACTTC
CASSPPNSDEQYF
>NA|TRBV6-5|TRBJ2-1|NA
TGTGCCAGCAGTTACTCGGGGGATTCCTACAATGAGCAGTTCTTC
CASSYSGDSYNEQFF
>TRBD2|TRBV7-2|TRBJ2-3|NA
TGTGCCAGCAGCCCTAGCGGGCCCAAAGGAACAGATACGCAGTATTTT
CASSPSGPKGTDTQYF
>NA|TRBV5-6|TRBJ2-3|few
TGTGCCAGCAGCTTGCCAATTCTGGGTCCCACAGATACGCAGTATTTT
CASSLPILGPTDTQYF
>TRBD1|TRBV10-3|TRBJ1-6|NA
TGTGCCATCAGTGGAACCGGGACAGGGGGTCGGTCCTATAATTCACCCCTCCACTTT
CAISGTGTGGRSYNSPLHF
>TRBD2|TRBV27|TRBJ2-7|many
TGTGCCAGCAGTTTGGGTCTAGCGGGAGTTAGCGAGCAGTACTTC
CASSLGLAGVSEQYF
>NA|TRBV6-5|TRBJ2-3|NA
TGTGCCAGCAGTTACTCATTTCTATACACAGATACGCAGTATTTT
CASSYSFLYTDTQYF
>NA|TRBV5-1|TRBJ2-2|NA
TGCGCCAGCAGCTTGGGTCGTGGGGACACCGGGGAGCTGTTTTTT
CASSLGRGDTGELFF
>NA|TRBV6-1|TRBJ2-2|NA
TGTGCCAGCAGTGAAGCATGGGGACATAGGAACACCGGGGAGCTGTTTTTT
CASSEAWGHRNTGELFF
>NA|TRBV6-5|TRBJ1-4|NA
TGTGCCAGCAGTTACTCGGGGCAGGCTCTGGGAAAACTGTTTTTT
CASSYSGQALGKLFF
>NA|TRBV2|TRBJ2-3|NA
TGTGCCAGCAGTGATTCCGCGACGACAGATACGCAGTATTTT
CASSDSATTDTQYF
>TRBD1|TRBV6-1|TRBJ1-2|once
TGTGCCAGCATCTCAGGGGGCAAATATGGCTACACCTTC
CASISGGKYGYTF
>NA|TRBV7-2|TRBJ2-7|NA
TGTGCCAGCAGCCTCCGACAGAATCTCGAGCAGTACTTC
CASSLRQNLEQYF
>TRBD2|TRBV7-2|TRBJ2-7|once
TGTGCCAGCAGCTTAGCCCTAGCGGGGGCCTACGAGCAGTACTTC
CASSLALAGAYEQYF
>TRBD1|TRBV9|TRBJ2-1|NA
TGTGCCAGCAGCGGGGACAGATCCTACAATGAGCAGTTCTTC
CASSGDRSYNEQFF
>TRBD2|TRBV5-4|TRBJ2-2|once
TGTGCCAGCAGCGGGGTAGCGGGAGATAGGACCGGGGAGCTGTTTTTT
CASSGVAGDRTGELFF
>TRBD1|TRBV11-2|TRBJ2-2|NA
TGTGCCAGCAGCCAGGGACAGGTCCTCAACACCGGGGAGCTGTTTTTT
CASSQGQVLNTGELFF